This T cell receptor beta chain was profiled in a study of CD8+ T cells in alopecia areata (dated by TCRdb to 2016 to 2018). Concerning the study at large: Treated patients were enrolled in an open-label pilot trial of oral tofacitinib at 5 to 10 mg twice daily for moderate-to-severe alopecia areata. Clonality in the scalp was compared among normal scalp (n=4), patchy alopecia areata scalp (n=8), and alopecia totalis/universalis scalp (n=8). Biopsies were taken from tofacitinib-treated patients at baseline and again at 4 and 24 weeks into treatment, and several of those patients also had a later scalp biopsy. For the treated patients, the SALT score, which quantifies what percentage of scalp surface area is affected, served as the measure of disease severity. In both human patients and the C3H/HeJ mouse model, the study applied high-throughput TCRbeta sequencing to look at T cell clonal expansion in alopecia areata. Amplification of TCRbeta CDR3 regions was done by immunoSEQ multiplex PCR using 35 Vbeta forward primers and 13 Jbeta reverse primers. The RNA source kit depended on sample type: the PAXgene miRNA kit for fixed scalp, the miRNeasy kit for PBMCs, and the RNeasy kit for mouse skin. On the human side, TCRbeta sequencing was run on scalp tissue and on sorted CD4+ and CD8+ peripheral blood T cells from healthy controls and from alopecia areata patients with either patchy or totalis/universalis disease. Patients received tofacitinib for 6 to 18 months and were then followed off drug for 6 months to check for delayed response and recurrence. General findings and caveats noted by the study authors: Compared with mice, TCR sequences shared between patients were less clear, possibly partly because of HLA diversity across the patient population. Higher clonality and more expanded CD8+ clones were observed in lesional scalp than in normal scalp, particularly in alopecia totalis/universalis, a finding suggestive of antigenic drive. Because the treated cohort was small and included a single nonresponder, larger studies are needed to assess links between baseline CD8+ expansion and response. During tofacitinib treatment, many expanded lesional clones stuck around in both scalp and blood, and this persistence may partly explain why relapse happens after treatment is stopped. With tofacitinib, both scalp clonality and the number of expanded CD8+ clones among the top 100 scalp clones went down significantly. Unlike mouse skin, which is dominated by gammadelta T cells, normal human skin has resident alphabeta T cells that are also sequenced, and this complicates analysis of the scalp TCR repertoire.

In the paper's terms, the treatment or condition label means: oral pan-JAK inhibitor, 5-10 mg twice daily. Lesional scalp punch biopsies and peripheral blood were obtained from alopecia areata patients. PBMCs were isolated by density centrifugation and stained for CD3, CD4 and CD8, and CD4+ and CD8+ T cells were sorted on a FACSAria. Library prep was done by the immunoSEQ multiplex PCR assay. For TCR sequencing, RNA was extracted from every sample and reverse transcribed into cDNA to serve as template. SuperScript III was used for first-strand cDNA synthesis, primed with a 2:1 mix of oligo-dT and random hexamers. A synthetic immune receptor repertoire was used to measure amplification bias, and any remaining bias was corrected computationally. Under the source paper's analysis protocol: Raw reads were preprocessed for error removal, and CDR3 was defined according to IMGT conventions as running from the conserved cysteine to phenylalanine. To get clonality, Shannon entropy was normalized by log2 of the number of productive unique TCRs and the result was subtracted from 1. Whether scalp clones were CD4 or CD8 was inferred by matching scalp TCRbeta sequences against CD4 and CD8 repertoires sorted from blood. TCRdb limited this immuneACCESS table to in-frame rearrangements with V and J called. A share of clones is missing; checked studies link under half to unresolved V genes, and the rest is unexplained. The V and J calls and clone size are taken from that table; D and trimming were inferred from the DNA. The sample table lists over 85,000 clones, over 70% of them with a count of one. The top ten clones comprise roughly 17% of the sample.

Comments on this clone: It has no known antigen specificity. A read error may account for a junction end that differs from germline.

The germline V gene sets CDR1 to SGHVS and CDR2 to FQNEAQ. Its CDR3 holds 13 amino acids, cysteine through phenylalanine. The entry retains the CDR3 DNA only, 39 bases that are in frame from base 1. The sequence joins TRBV7-8 to TRBJ2-2; 8 bases in between match TRBD1. The sequenced sample was CD8+ T cells sorted from blood, obtained at approximately week 45, from a patient treated with tofacitinib. The receptor was isolated from a human donor with alopecia areata. The DNA reads as follows: TGTGCCAGCAGCTTAGGGGGACAGGACGCCCCGGATTTT. Translated, it reads CASSLGGQDAPDF.